This T cell receptor beta chain was identified in a study of CD8 T cells in Susac syndrome. Looked up from germline, CDR1 is SGHDT and CDR2 is YYEEEE. Trimming took 8 bases from V and 7 from J; bases not matched to a gene: 10. This CDR3 has 14 residues. With random hexamers, roughly 0.45 to 1 ug RNA was reverse transcribed. MiXCR, run by TCRdb on the immunoSEQ multiplex PCR reads, gives a single entry per CDR3 protein. The top ten clones hold roughly 0.099% of a sample with 150,000 to 200,000 distinct CDR3 sequences, approximately 94% of them seen once. Specimen: CD4+ T cells from PBMCs. This rearrangement joins TRBV5-6 to TRBJ1-5, with 9 bases matching TRBD1. This sequence originates from a human donor with multiple sclerosis. This CDR3 is CASTPGQGRQPQHF. The CDR3 bases are TGTGCCAGTACCCCGGGACAGGGTCGGCAGCCCCAGCATTTT.